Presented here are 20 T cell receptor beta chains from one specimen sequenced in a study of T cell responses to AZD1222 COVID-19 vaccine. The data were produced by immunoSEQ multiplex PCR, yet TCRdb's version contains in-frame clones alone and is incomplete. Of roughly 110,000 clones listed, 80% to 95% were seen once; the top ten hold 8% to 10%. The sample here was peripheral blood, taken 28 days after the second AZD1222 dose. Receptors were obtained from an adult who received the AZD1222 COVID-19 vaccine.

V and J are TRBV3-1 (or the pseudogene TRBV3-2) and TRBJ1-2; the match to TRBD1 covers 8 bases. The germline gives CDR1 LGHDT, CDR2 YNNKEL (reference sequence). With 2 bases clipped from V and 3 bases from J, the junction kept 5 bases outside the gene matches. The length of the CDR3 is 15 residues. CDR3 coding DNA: TGTGCCAGCAGCCAAACGGACAGGGCGCACTATGGCTACACCTTC. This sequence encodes CASSQTDRAHYGYTF.

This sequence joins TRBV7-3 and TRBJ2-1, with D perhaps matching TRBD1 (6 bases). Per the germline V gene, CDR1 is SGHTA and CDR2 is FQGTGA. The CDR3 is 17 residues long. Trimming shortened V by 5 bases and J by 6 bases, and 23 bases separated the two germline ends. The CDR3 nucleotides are TGTGCCAGCAGCCCTCAAGGGGGAGCCCCTAGCCTCAATGAGCAGTTCTTC. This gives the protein CASSPQGGAPSLNEQFF.

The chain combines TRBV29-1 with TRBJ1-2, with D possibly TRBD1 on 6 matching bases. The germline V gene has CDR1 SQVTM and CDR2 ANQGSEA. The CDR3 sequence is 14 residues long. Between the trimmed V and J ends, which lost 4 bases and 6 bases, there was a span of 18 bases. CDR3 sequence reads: CSVAGSGTLHGYTF. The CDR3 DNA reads TGCAGCGTTGCTGGGTCCGGGACACTCCATGGCTACACCTTC.

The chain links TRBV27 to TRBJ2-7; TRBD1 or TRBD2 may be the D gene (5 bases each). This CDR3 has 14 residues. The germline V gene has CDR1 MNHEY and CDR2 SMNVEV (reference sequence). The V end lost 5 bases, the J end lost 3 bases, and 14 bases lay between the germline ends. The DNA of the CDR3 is TGTGCCAGCAGTCCCTGGGGACCAAGCTACGAGCAGTACTTC. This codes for CASSPWGPSYEQYF.

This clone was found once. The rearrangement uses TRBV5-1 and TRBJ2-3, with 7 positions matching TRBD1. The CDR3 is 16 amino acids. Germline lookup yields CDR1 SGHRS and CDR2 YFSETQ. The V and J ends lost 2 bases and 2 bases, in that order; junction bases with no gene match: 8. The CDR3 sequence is CASSFVEGANTDTQYF. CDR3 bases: TGCGCCAGCAGCTTTGTCGAGGGGGCGAACACAGATACGCAGTATTTT.

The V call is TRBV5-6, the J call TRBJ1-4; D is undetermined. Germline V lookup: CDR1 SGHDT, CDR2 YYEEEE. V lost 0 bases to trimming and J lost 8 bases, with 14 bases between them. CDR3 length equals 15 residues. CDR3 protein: CASSLAPRTSEKLFF. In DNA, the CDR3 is TGTGCCAGCAGCTTGGCCCCCCGTACCTCGGAAAAACTGTTTTTT.

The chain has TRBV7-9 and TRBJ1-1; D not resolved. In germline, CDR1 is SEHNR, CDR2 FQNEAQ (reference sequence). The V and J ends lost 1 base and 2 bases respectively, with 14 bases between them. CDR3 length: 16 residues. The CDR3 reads CASSLGSYSFNTEAFF. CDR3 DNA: TGTGCCAGCAGCTTAGGTTCCTACAGCTTCAACACTGAAGCTTTCTTT.

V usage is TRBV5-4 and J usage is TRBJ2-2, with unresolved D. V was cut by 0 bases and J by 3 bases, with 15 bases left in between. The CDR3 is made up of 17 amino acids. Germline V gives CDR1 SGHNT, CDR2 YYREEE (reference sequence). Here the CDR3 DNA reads TGTGCCAGCAGCTTGGTTTGGTCAAATCCCGACACCGGGGAGCTGTTTTTT. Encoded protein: CASSLVWSNPDTGELFF. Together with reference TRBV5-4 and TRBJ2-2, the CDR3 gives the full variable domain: ETGVTQSPTHLIKTRGQQVTLRCSSQSGHNTVSWYQQALGQGPQFIFQYYREEENGRGNFPPRFSGLQFPNYSSELNVNALELDDSALYLCASSLVWSNPDTGELFFGEGSRLTVL.

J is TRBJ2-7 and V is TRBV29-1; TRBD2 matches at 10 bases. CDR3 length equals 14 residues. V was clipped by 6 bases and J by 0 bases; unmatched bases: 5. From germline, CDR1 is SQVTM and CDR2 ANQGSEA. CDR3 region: CSVTSGLSSYEQYF. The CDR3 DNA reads TGCAGCGTGACTAGCGGGTTGAGCTCCTACGAGCAGTACTTC.

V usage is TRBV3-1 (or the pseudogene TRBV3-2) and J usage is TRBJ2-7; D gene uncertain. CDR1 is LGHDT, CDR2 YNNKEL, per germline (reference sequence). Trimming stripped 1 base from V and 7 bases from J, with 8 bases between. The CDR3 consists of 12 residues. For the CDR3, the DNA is TGTGCCAGCAGCCAAGGCGTCACGGAGCAGTACTTC. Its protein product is CASSQGVTEQYF.

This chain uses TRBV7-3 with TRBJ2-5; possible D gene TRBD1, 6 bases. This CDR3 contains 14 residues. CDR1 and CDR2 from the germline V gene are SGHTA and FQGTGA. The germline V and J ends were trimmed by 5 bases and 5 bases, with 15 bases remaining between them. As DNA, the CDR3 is TGTGCCAGCAGCCCTACAGGGTTTTCGGAGACCCAGTACTTC. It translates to CASSPTGFSETQYF. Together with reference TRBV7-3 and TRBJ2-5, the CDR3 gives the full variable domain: GAGVSQTPSNKVTEKGKYVELRCDPISGHTALYWYRQSLGQGPEFLIYFQGTGAADDSGLPNDRFFAVRPEGSVSTLKIQRTERGDSAVYLCASSPTGFSETQYFGPGTRLLVL.

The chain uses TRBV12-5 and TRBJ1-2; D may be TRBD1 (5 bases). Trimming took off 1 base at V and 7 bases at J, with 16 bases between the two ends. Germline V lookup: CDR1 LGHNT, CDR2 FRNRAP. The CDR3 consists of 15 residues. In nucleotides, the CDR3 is TGTGCTAGTGGTTTGGGGGCAGGGATTCGACCTGGCTACACCTTC. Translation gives CASGLGAGIRPGYTF.

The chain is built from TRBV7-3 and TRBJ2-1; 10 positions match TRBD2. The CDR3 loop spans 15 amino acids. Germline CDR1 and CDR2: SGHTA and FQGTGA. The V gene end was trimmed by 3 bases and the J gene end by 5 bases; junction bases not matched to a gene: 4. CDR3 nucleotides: TGTGCCAGCAGCTTTGGACTAGCGGAGAACAATGAGCAGTTCTTC. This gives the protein CASSFGLAENNEQFF.

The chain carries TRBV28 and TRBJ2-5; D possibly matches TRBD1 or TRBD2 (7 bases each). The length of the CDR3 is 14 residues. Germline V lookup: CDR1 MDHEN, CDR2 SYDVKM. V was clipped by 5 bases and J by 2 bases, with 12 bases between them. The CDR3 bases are TGTGCCAGCAGTCGCAGGGGGGGGCAAGAGACCCAGTACTTC. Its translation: CASSRRGGQETQYF.

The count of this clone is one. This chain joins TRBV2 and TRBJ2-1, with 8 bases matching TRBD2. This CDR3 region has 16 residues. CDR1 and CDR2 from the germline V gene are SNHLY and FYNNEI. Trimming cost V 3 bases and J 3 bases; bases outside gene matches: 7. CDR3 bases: TGTGCCAGCAGTGACGGGTTTGGGACTAGCTACAATGAGCAGTTCTTC. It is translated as CASSDGFGTSYNEQFF.

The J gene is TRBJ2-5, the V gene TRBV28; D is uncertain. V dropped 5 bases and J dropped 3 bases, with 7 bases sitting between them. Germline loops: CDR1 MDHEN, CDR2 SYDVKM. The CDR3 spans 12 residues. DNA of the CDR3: TGTGCCAGCAGTATCCGTGAAGAGACCCAGTACTTC. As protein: CASSIREETQYF.

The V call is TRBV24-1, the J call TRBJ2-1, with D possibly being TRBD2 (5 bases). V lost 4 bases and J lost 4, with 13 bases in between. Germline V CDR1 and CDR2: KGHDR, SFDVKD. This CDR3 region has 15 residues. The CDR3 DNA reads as TGTGCCACCAGTGACCGGAGGCCCCAGTACAATGAGCAGTTCTTC. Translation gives CATSDRRPQYNEQFF.

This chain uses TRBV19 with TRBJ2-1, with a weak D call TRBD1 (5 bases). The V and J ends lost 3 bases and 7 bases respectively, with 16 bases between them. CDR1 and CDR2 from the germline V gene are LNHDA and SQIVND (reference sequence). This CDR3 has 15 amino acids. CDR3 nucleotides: TGTGCCAGTAGTATGAAGTGGCAGGGCATGAATGAGCAGTTCTTC. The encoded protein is CASSMKWQGMNEQFF.

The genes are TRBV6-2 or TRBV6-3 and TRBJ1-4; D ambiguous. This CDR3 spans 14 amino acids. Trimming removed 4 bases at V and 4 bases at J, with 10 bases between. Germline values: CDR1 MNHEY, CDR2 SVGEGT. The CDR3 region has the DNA TGTGCCAGCAGTTTTGGGCAGTTTAATGAAAAACTGTTTTTT. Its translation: CASSFGQFNEKLFF.

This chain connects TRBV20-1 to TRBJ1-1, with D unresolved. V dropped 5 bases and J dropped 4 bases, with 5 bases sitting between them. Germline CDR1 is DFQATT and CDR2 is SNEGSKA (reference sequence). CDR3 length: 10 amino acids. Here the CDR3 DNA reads TGCAGTGCTGGGTCCACTGAAGCTTTCTTT. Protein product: CSAGSTEAFF.